The following is a TCR beta chain sequence with its context. Antigen: not known. The record originates from a study of T cell responses to AZD1222 COVID-19 vaccine. Broader study findings: Most donors were white British and more were female, and clonal diversity was possibly underestimated.

This CDR3 contains 15 residues. The ends were cut back, 6 bases at V and 0 bases at J, with 12 bases in the middle. Germline loops: CDR1 SNHLY, CDR2 FYNNEI. Assay: immunoSEQ multiplex PCR; the TCRdb copy retains only in-frame clones and omits some. The data show about 130,000 clones, just under 95% seen once. The gene calls are TRBV2 and TRBJ2-1, with D uncertain. The starting material was peripheral blood, obtained 28 days after the second AZD1222 dose. The TCR was taken from an adult who received the AZD1222 COVID-19 vaccine. CDR3 amino acids: CASRVTLSSYNEQFF. The CDR3 DNA follows: TGTGCCAGCAGAGTGACTCTGAGCTCCTACAATGAGCAGTTCTTC.